A single sample gave rise to the 17 T cell receptor beta chains below, sequenced in a study of blood T cell repertoires in COVID-19. The method was immunoSEQ multiplex PCR; TCRdb's version includes in-frame clones alone and lacks a portion of them. The profile shows about 39,000 clones, 79% of them singletons. The sample consisted of peripheral blood. The receptors derive from a man between 65 and 85 years old with acute or convalescent COVID-19.

This chain connects TRBV14 to TRBJ2-7, with TRBD1 identical over 9 bases. This CDR3 spans 15 amino acids. V dropped 4 bases and J dropped 2; count of bases not matched to a gene: 6. CDR1 is SGHDN, CDR2 FVKESK, per germline. The DNA for the CDR3 is TGTGCCAGCAGCCGCCTGGGGACAGGGACCTACGAGCAGTACTTC. This gives the protein CASSRLGTGTYEQYF.

The chain combines TRBV6-6 with TRBJ1-2, with TRBD1 as a possible D gene (5 bases). The CDR3 has 15 residues. The V end lost 2 bases, the J end lost 7 bases, and 17 bases lay between the germline ends. Per germline, CDR1 MNHNY and CDR2 SVGAGI (reference sequence). The CDR3 nucleotides read TGTGCCAGCAGTTACGAGGGAGGGGATAGCGGTGGCTACACCTTC. Translating gives CASSYEGGDSGGYTF.

J is TRBJ2-1 and V is TRBV10-3, with D perhaps TRBD1 (5 bases). Per the germline V gene, CDR1 is ENHRY and CDR2 is SYGVKD. The V gene lost 7 bases and the J gene lost 5 bases, with 18 bases spanning the gap. This CDR3 contains 15 residues. The CDR3 sequence is CAIMRVAGSDNEQFF. The CDR3, as DNA: TGTGCCATCATGAGAGTTGCAGGGTCAGACAATGAGCAGTTCTTC.

The chain links TRBV7-2 to TRBJ1-5; the D gene is possibly TRBD1 (6 bases). Trimming left V 5 bases short and J 5 bases short, with 19 bases between. The CDR3 spans 16 residues. Per the germline V gene, CDR1 is SGHTA and CDR2 is FQGNSA. DNA of the CDR3: TGTGCCAGCAGCAGTGTTGACAGGTTTGGCGATCAGCCCCAGCATTTT. Its translation: CASSSVDRFGDQPQHF. The full variable domain, with the rest looked up from reference TRBV7-2 and TRBJ1-5, is GAGVSQSPSNKVTEKGKDVELRCDPISGHTALYWYRQSLGQGLEFLIYFQGNSAPDKSGLPSDRFSAERTGGSVSTLTIQRTQQEDSAVYLCASSSVDRFGDQPQHFGDGTRLSIL.

In DNA form, the CDR3 reads TGTGCCAGTAGTATACGAGGCAGGGGTAGCACCGGGGAGCTGTTTTTT. It is translated as CASSIRGRGSTGELFF. The V and J genes are TRBV19 and TRBJ2-2; possible D gene TRBD1, 6 bases. V was pared by 2 bases and J by 4 bases, with 14 bases between. The CDR3 extends over 16 amino acids. Germline CDR1 and CDR2: LNHDA and SQIVND (reference sequence).

The V and J genes are TRBV27 and TRBJ1-2; TRBD1 is a possible D gene (6 bases). The germline V and J ends were trimmed by 2 bases and 8 bases, with 12 bases remaining between them. The CDR3 runs to 13 residues. CDR1 is MNHEY and CDR2 is SMNVEV in the germline V gene (reference sequence). CDR3 DNA: TGTGCCAGCAGTTTAGGGGCAGGGGACGGCTACACCTTC. Protein: CASSLGAGDGYTF.

The V and J genes are TRBV4-2 and TRBJ2-1; D possibly corresponds to TRBD2 (5 bases). Germline V gives CDR1 LGHNA, CDR2 YNFKEQ. V gave up 4 bases and J gave up 2 bases, with 12 bases separating them. CDR3 length equals 15 residues. The CDR3 DNA reads as TGTGCCAGCAGCCCTCAAAAGCGGACCTACAATGAGCAGTTCTTC. This gives the protein CASSPQKRTYNEQFF.

The chain employs TRBV18 and TRBJ1-5; no definite D call. The CDR3 length is 14 residues. Trimming took 2 bases from V and 8 from J, leaving 13 bases between them. Looked up from germline, CDR1 is KGHSH and CDR2 is LQKENI. The CDR3 protein is CASSPEGGKEPQHF. The CDR3 nucleotides are TGTGCCAGCTCACCAGAAGGAGGGAAGGAGCCCCAGCATTTT.

The chain has TRBV7-2 and TRBJ2-5; 8 bases fit TRBD2. Trimming removed 2 bases from V and 1 base from J; junction bases left unmatched: 3. Germline CDR1 and CDR2: SGHTA and FQGNSA. The CDR3 length is 15 residues. CDR3 sequence (DNA): TGTGCCAGCAGCTTAATAGCGGGACCCCAAGAGACCCAGTACTTC. This codes for CASSLIAGPQETQYF.

The chain employs TRBV10-2 and TRBJ2-7; tentative D call: TRBD1 (5 bases). In germline, CDR1 is WSHSY, CDR2 SAAADI. This CDR3 region has 10 residues. The CDR3 coding sequence is TGCGCAGTACAGGCCTACGAGCAGTACTTC. Encoded protein: CAVQAYEQYF.

The chain uses TRBV14 and TRBJ2-7, with D tentatively TRBD2 (6 bases). The germline V and J ends were trimmed by 0 bases and 0 bases, with 27 bases remaining between them. The CDR3 runs 21 residues. CDR1 and CDR2 (germline): SGHDN, FVKESK. The CDR3 DNA is TGTGCCAGCAGCCAAGATGTTTTAGTTGGGCAAGTTGGAGGGTACTCCTACGAGCAGTACTTC. Translated, it gives CASSQDVLVGQVGGYSYEQYF.

This chain joins TRBV14 and TRBJ2-3, with 9 bases identical to TRBD2. The germline gives CDR1 SGHDN, CDR2 FVKESK. V shed 4 bases, J shed 6 bases, and the junction held 11 bases outside the gene matches. The CDR3 totals 16 residues. CDR3 in DNA: TGTGCCAGCAGCCTTATAGGGTCTAGCGGGATGGATACGCAGTATTTT. The encoded protein is CASSLIGSSGMDTQYF. The variable domain in full, completed from reference TRBV14 and TRBJ2-3, reads EAGVTQFPSHSVIEKGQTVTLRCDPISGHDNLYWYRRVMGKEIKFLLHFVKESKQDESGMPNNRFLAERTGGTYSTLKVQPAELEDSGVYFCASSLIGSSGMDTQYFGPGTRLTVL.

The chain joins TRBV6-2 or TRBV6-3 to TRBJ2-1, with TRBD2 as a possible D gene (6 bases). This CDR3 spans 15 amino acids. CDR1 and CDR2 (germline): MNHEY, SVGEGT. Deletions cut 6 bases from V and 0 bases from J, with 12 bases between. The CDR3, as DNA: TGTGCCAGCAGCCGTAGCGGAGACTCCTACAATGAGCAGTTCTTC. Protein sequence: CASSRSGDSYNEQFF.

This clone came up a few times. The gene calls are TRBV19 and TRBJ2-3; D is undetermined. Germline lookup yields CDR1 LNHDA and CDR2 SQIVND (reference sequence). Trimming took 5 bases from V and 4 from J, leaving 4 bases between them. The CDR3 has 11 residues. This CDR3 is CASSYSDTQYF. The CDR3 DNA sequence: TGTGCCAGTAGTTACTCAGATACGCAGTATTTT.

This chain connects TRBV19 to TRBJ1-2; a possible D gene is TRBD1 (5 bases). V was cut by 2 bases and J by 4 bases, with 8 bases left in between. The CDR3 consists of 13 residues. CDR1 is LNHDA and CDR2 is SQIVND in the germline V gene (reference sequence). The CDR3 sequence is CASSIIGVYGYTF. The DNA of the CDR3 is TGTGCCAGTAGTATAATAGGGGTCTATGGCTACACCTTC. Combining the CDR3 with reference TRBV19 and TRBJ1-2 gives the whole variable domain DGGITQSPKYLFRKEGQNVTLSCEQNLNHDAMYWYRQDPGQGLRLIYYSQIVNDFQKGDIAEGYSVSREKKESFPLTVTSAQKNPTAFYLCASSIIGVYGYTFGSGTRLTVV.

This rearrangement joins TRBV27 to TRBJ1-5; D unresolved. V lost 6 bases and J lost 5, with 11 bases in between. This CDR3 has 13 amino acids. Germline CDR1 reads MNHEY; CDR2 reads SMNVEV (reference sequence). DNA for the CDR3: TGTGCCAGCAGCATTACGGGAGATCAGCCCCAGCATTTT. Its translation: CASSITGDQPQHF.

The chain employs TRBV10-3 and TRBJ1-4; D not resolved. The CDR3 sequence is 15 residues long. Between the trimmed V and J ends, which lost 4 bases and 8 bases, there was a span of 17 bases. Germline loops: CDR1 ENHRY, CDR2 SYGVKD. CDR3 DNA sequence: TGTGCCATCAGTGCTATGGAATCGGTGAGGGAAAAACTGTTTTTT. It translates to CAISAMESVREKLFF.